This T cell receptor beta chain was captured by sequencing in a study of shared clonotypes between healthy human individuals. Using immunoSEQ multiplex PCR, the repertoire was profiled, and TCRdb retains in-frame clones only, with some absent. The data show approximately 530,000 clones, roughly 95% seen once. Per germline, CDR1 SGHTA and CDR2 FQGNSA. This CDR3 comprises 14 residues. V lost 1 base, J lost 6 bases, and 11 bases lay in between. The V call is TRBV7-2, the J call TRBJ2-3; a weak D match, TRBD2 (6 bases). The source material was naive CD4+ T cells sorted from blood. The subset: CD45RA+ positively selected. The receptor comes from a woman aged 25 to 45 in good health. Here the CDR3 reads CASSLDRRDDTQYF. As DNA, the CDR3 is TGTGCCAGCAGCTTAGACAGGAGGGACGATACGCAGTATTTT.